The entry below describes one T cell receptor (beta chain). Its antigen is still unknown. This CDR3 is built from 13 residues. CDR1 LNHDA and CDR2 SQIVND come from the germline V gene (reference sequence). Trimming shortened V by 3 bases and J by 8 bases, and 13 bases separated the two germline ends. The data originate from a study of cytomegalovirus exposure and HLA in healthy donors. 60 Vbeta and 13 Jbeta primers were used in PCR. Assay: immunoSEQ multiplex PCR; the TCRdb copy retains only in-frame clones and omits some. The data hold more than 150,000 clones, with 70% to 85% observed a single time. Overall study results and limits: Most TCR beta V segments were productive about 87% or about 30% of the time in an earlier analysis. The later analysis indicated that the majority of CMV-associated TCR beta chains appeared HLA-restricted.

The J gene is TRBJ1-2, the V gene TRBV19; no clear D. Sequencing used PBMCs. The sequence was collected from a girl aged 2-10 years in good health and CMV-seropositive. DNA for the CDR3: TGTGCCAGTAGTATGGTTAGTCCCCGGGGCTACACCTTC. Translated, it gives CASSMVSPRGYTF.